The 31 T cell receptor delta chains presented below share a single source sample, sequenced in a study of in vitro expanded adult blood gammadelta T cells. These receptors' targets are unknown. After expansion, live CD3+ TCRgammadelta+ Vgamma9+ Vdelta2+ T cells were sorted by FACS. A one-day pulse of 0.95 to 1 uM zoledronate was given to PBMC before three washes. The cells grew for roughly 15 days in culture, receiving fresh IL-2 every 3 to 4 days. TCRdb fed the 5' RACE reads into CATT to redo clone calling. The table lists about 730 delta-chain clones, over 35% of them singletons. The sequences come from gamma-delta T cells from peripheral blood expanded in culture, collected from an in vitro culture stimulated with zoledronate. All receptors derive from an adult in good health.

In regard to this clone: A read error may explain this, as a much larger clone is one base away. The same CDR3 can be traced to other DNA sequences in this sample. The chain recombines TRDV2 with TRDJ1, with TRDD3 matching over 10 bases. Germline loops: CDR1 GEAIGNYY, CDR2 EKD. The CDR3 has 17 amino acids. The CDR3 reads CACDALERTGGSDKLIF. As DNA, the CDR3 is TGTGCCTGTGACGCGTTGGAACGGACTGGGGGATCCGATAAGCTCATCTTT.

The sample holds a few counts of this clone. The rearrangement joins TRDV2 to TRDJ1, with TRDD3 matching 8 bases. V lost 3 bases to trimming and J lost 0 bases; unmatched junction nucleotides: 11. The CDR3 is 17 residues long. The germline V gene has CDR1 GEAIGNYY and CDR2 EKD. CDR3 in DNA: TGTGCCTGTGACGGAATTGGGGGATCCGCTAACACCGATAAACTCATCTTT. It specifies CACDGIGGSANTDKLIF.

With respect to this clone: A much larger clone differs from this one at a single base, so this may be a read error. This chain uses TRDV2 with TRDJ1, with D possibly matching TRDD2 (5 bases). Trimming pared 3 bases from V and 5 bases from J, leaving 15 bases between. Germline V gene sequence: CDR1 GEAIGNYY, CDR2 EKD. This CDR3 comprises 14 residues. Here the CDR3 reads CACDPLRGMDKLIF. CDR3 in DNA: TGTGCCTGTGACCCCCTTCGGGGTATGGATAAACTCATCTTT.

This clone was counted a few times. The chain employs TRDV2 and TRDJ1; D possibly corresponds to TRDD3 (6 bases). The germline V gene has CDR1 GEAIGNYY and CDR2 EKD. Trimming removed 0 bases at V and 0 bases at J, with 10 bases between. This CDR3 spans 15 amino acids. CDR3 amino acids: CACDTVGGYTDKLIF. CDR3 DNA sequence: TGTGCCTGTGACACCGTTGGGGGTTACACCGATAAACTCATCTTT.

This clone ranks as large. Additional DNA sequences in this sample encode the identical CDR3. The chain is built from TRDV2 and TRDJ1, with D possibly being TRDD3 (5 bases). This CDR3 contains 17 residues. V was trimmed by 0 bases and J by 3 bases, leaving 19 bases between them. CDR1 and CDR2 from the germline V gene are GEAIGNYY and EKD. CDR3 sequence (DNA): TGTGCCTGTGACACCGTAAAGAAAGACCTGGGATCCGATAAACTCATCTTT. The encoded protein is CACDTVKKDLGSDKLIF.

V and J are TRDV2 and TRDJ1; TRDD3 might be the D (6 bases). Germline V gene sequence: CDR1 GEAIGNYY, CDR2 EKD. The CDR3 consists of 15 residues. V was shortened by 0 bases and J by 5 bases, with 15 bases between the two germline ends. This CDR3 is CACDTVVSTGDKLIF. The CDR3 DNA follows: TGTGCCTGTGACACCGTGGTTTCTACTGGGGATAAACTCATCTTT.

A note on this clone: Other DNA sequences in the sample encode the same CDR3. The genes are TRDV2 and TRDJ1, with D possibly TRDD3 on 5 matching bases. Trimming left V 0 bases short and J 3 bases short, with 10 bases between. Germline V gives CDR1 GEAIGNYY, CDR2 EKD. The CDR3 has 14 residues. CDR3 in DNA: TGTGCCTGTGACACCGTTGGGGACGCCGATAAACTCATCTTT. It codes for CACDTVGDADKLIF.

This clone was found a few times. V usage is TRDV2 and J usage is TRDJ1, with 9 bases lining up with TRDD3. Germline-derived CDR1 and CDR2 are GEAIGNYY and EKD. V lost 4 bases and J lost 0; bases outside the gene matches: 17. CDR3 length: 19 amino acids. The CDR3 DNA sequence: TGTGCCTGTGAGATGATTCCCGGGTACTGGGGGACGTACACCGATAAACTCATCTTT. Protein: CACEMIPGYWGTYTDKLIF.

As regards this clone: One base separates it from a far larger clone, so it is likely a read error. Other DNA sequences in the sample encode the same CDR3. The chain couples TRDV2 to TRDJ1; a weak D match, TRDD3 (6 bases). V lost 6 bases to trimming and J lost 5 bases, with 21 bases between them. The CDR3 covers 15 residues. CDR1 and CDR2 from the germline V gene are GEAIGNYY and EKD. The CDR3 DNA is TGTGCCTGTTTCGACCTGGGGACAGAGCCAGATAAACTCATCTTT. As protein: CACFDLGTEPDKLIF.

This clone appeared a few times. This chain connects TRDV2 to TRDJ1; TRDD3 aligns across 8 bases. From germline, CDR1 is GEAIGNYY and CDR2 EKD. V dropped 0 bases and J dropped 1; count of bases not matched to a gene: 3. This CDR3 spans 15 amino acids. The CDR3 is CACDTVGGSTDKLIF. CDR3 in DNA: TGTGCCTGTGACACCGTTGGGGGATCCACCGATAAACTCATCTTT.

This clone is labeled large. This sequence joins TRDV2 and TRDJ1, with 11 bases matching TRDD3. V dropped 3 bases and J dropped 1; count of bases not matched to a gene: 12. CDR1 and CDR2 (germline): GEAIGNYY, EKD. The CDR3 runs to 18 residues. The CDR3 spells CACDELVLGDIGTDKLIF. The CDR3 nucleotides are TGTGCCTGTGACGAACTAGTACTGGGGGATATCGGCACCGATAAACTCATCTTT.

Worth noting for this clone: Being one base from a much bigger clone, this may be a read error. The sample carries other DNA sequences with the same CDR3. The V call is TRDV1, the J call TRDJ1; 10 nucleotides agree with TRDD3. The CDR3 runs 22 residues. Germline V CDR1 and CDR2: TSWWSYY, QGS. V was pared by 4 bases and J by 4 bases, with 27 bases of the junction left unmatched. This CDR3 is CALGVIFPFSLAYWGMNDKLIF. The CDR3 DNA follows: TGTGCTCTTGGGGTCATATTCCCATTTTCCCTCGCGTACTGGGGGATGAACGATAAACTCATCTTT.

This clone came up a few times. This chain connects TRDV2 to TRDJ3; 9 bases fit TRDD3. Trimming took 0 bases from V and 2 from J; bases not matched to a gene: 10. This CDR3 has 20 residues. In germline, CDR1 is GEAIGNYY, CDR2 EKD. CDR3 region: CACDTGTGGLQTWDTRQMFF. The CDR3 DNA follows: TGTGCCTGTGACACCGGCACTGGGGGACTCCAGACCTGGGACACCCGACAGATGTTTTTC.

For this clone: A read error may be the cause here, since a much bigger clone is one base away. The V and J genes are TRAV38-2/DV8 and TRDJ1, with D hard to call. CDR1 TSESDYY and CDR2 QEAYKQQN come from the germline V gene. The CDR3 is made up of 14 amino acids. For the CDR3, the DNA is TGTGCTTATACACTAAACGATCAGCAGGGTAAACTCACCTTT. It is translated as CAYTLNDQQGKLTF.

About this clone itself: This could be a read error, since a much larger clone is one nucleotide away. Within the sample, other DNA sequences also encode this same CDR3. The gene calls are TRDV2 and TRDJ1; the match to TRDD3 covers 9 bases. This CDR3 region has 17 residues. The germline V gene has CDR1 GEAIGNYY and CDR2 EKD. The CDR3 DNA reads as TGTGCCTGTGACTCCATACTGGGGGAGCCGTACACTGATAAACTCATCTTT. Its protein product is CACDSILGEPYTDKLIF.

The table lists this clone with a few counts. This chain connects TRDV2 to TRDJ1, with 7 bases identical to TRDD3. This CDR3 region has 15 residues. Germline CDR1 GEAIGNYY, CDR2 EKD. V shed 1 base, J shed 2 bases, and the junction held 6 bases outside the gene matches. The CDR3, as DNA: TGTGCCTGTGACACTTTACTGGGGACTACCGATAAACTCATCTTT. Translated: CACDTLLGTTDKLIF.

With regard to this clone: A clone one base away is much larger, so this may be a read error. The CDR3, as DNA: TGTGCCTGTGACACCGCTTACCGTACTGGGGGCCACACCGATAAACTCATCTTT. Translating gives CACDTAYRTGGHTDKLIF. The chain combines TRDV2 with TRDJ1; 8 bases line up with TRDD3. With 0 bases clipped from V and 0 bases from J, the junction kept 11 bases outside the gene matches. CDR1 and CDR2 from the germline V gene are GEAIGNYY and EKD. The length of the CDR3 is 18 residues.

As to this clone: A far larger clone is just one base off, so this is likely a read error. This chain joins TRDV2 and TRDJ1; tentatively, D is TRDD3 (6 bases). Germline V gene sequence: CDR1 GEAIGNYY, CDR2 EKD. The CDR3 covers 15 residues. Trimming left V 3 bases short and J 0 bases short, with 13 bases between. CDR3 protein: CACDPVGAYTDKLIF. The CDR3 DNA reads as TGTGCCTGTGACCCCGTGGGGGCTTACACCGATAAACTCATCTTT.

Concerning this clone: Relative to the germline gene, one junction end is altered; a read error may explain this. The sample carries other DNA sequences with the same CDR3. V is TRDV2 and J is TRDJ1; 13 bases are shared with TRDD3. The CDR3 spans 23 residues. Germline CDR1 reads GEAIGNYY; CDR2 reads EKD. DNA for the CDR3: TGTGCCTGTGATGACCTACGTGGGGACCCTACTGGGGGATACGGAGGGTACACTGATAAACTCATCTTT. This translates into CACDDLRGDPTGGYGGYTDKLIF.

With regard to this clone: A read error may be the cause here, since a much bigger clone is one base away. The CDR3 here is CACDDLGEDTYNDKLIF. CDR3 DNA: TGTGCCTGTGACGACCTTGGCGAGGATACCTACAACGATAAACTCATCTTT. V and J are TRDV2 and TRDJ1, with D perhaps matching TRDD3 (6 bases). Germline V gene sequence: CDR1 GEAIGNYY, CDR2 EKD. This CDR3 spans 17 amino acids. Trimming removed 3 bases at V and 4 bases at J, with 23 bases between.

As concerns this clone: A much larger clone is a single base away; this may be a read error. The same CDR3 is also encoded by other DNA sequences in this sample. The chain is built from TRDV2 and TRDJ1; 10 positions match TRDD3. The CDR3 spans 18 residues. The germline gives CDR1 GEAIGNYY, CDR2 EKD. V was pared by 0 bases and J by 5 bases, with 14 bases of the junction left unmatched. DNA for the CDR3: TGTGCCTGTGACACCGTTGGAGGCTTGGGGGATACCGGTGATAAACTCATCTTT. Its translation: CACDTVGGLGDTGDKLIF.

The table lists this clone with a few counts. The sample carries other DNA sequences with the same CDR3. V usage is TRDV2 and J usage is TRDJ1; 8 nucleotides match TRDD3. The ends lost 2 bases at V and 5 bases at J; junction bases unmatched: 21. The germline V gene has CDR1 GEAIGNYY and CDR2 EKD. This CDR3 has 19 amino acids. CDR3 loop: CACDKVLGAKGGTTDKLIF. Here the CDR3 DNA reads TGTGCCTGTGACAAAGTACTGGGGGCTAAGGGGGGCACCACTGATAAACTCATCTTT.

As for this clone: A far larger clone lies a single base away; this is likely a read error. This CDR3 is also generated by other DNA sequences in the sample. The chain is built from TRDV2 and TRDJ1; 8 nucleotides align to TRDD3. Germline CDR1 and CDR2: GEAIGNYY and EKD. This CDR3 has 19 residues. V lost 0 bases to trimming and J lost 4 bases; unmatched junction nucleotides: 18. The CDR3 protein is CACDTLRRAEGDKVDKLIF. Here the CDR3 DNA reads TGTGCCTGTGACACCCTAAGAAGGGCTGAGGGGGATAAGGTCGATAAACTCATCTTT.

Remarks on this clone: Other DNA sequences from this sample encode an identical CDR3 as well. As DNA, the CDR3 is TGTGCCTGTGACACCTTAAGTACGGGGAAATCTACAGTACCTGATAAACTCATCTTT. Its translation is CACDTLSTGKSTVPDKLIF. This sequence joins TRDV2 and TRDJ1; perhaps D is TRDD1 or TRDD3 (5 bases each). This CDR3 has 19 residues. Germline CDR1 reads GEAIGNYY; CDR2 reads EKD. The germline V and J ends were trimmed by 0 bases and 5 bases, with 27 bases remaining between them.

Worth noting for this clone: One end of the junction is discordant with germline, which a read error may explain. This sample includes further DNA sequences coding for the same CDR3. The chain carries TRDV2 and TRDJ3, with 9 bases lining up with TRDD3. This CDR3 comprises 19 residues. Germline CDR1 and CDR2: GEAIGNYY and EKD. CDR3 residues: CACDPLTGGSSWDTRQMFF. DNA for the CDR3: TGTGCCTGTGACCCCCTTACTGGGGGAAGCTCCTGGGACACTCGACAGATGTTTTTC.

By frequency in the sample, this clone is large. Other DNA variants within this sample encode the same CDR3. The chain has TRDV2 and TRDJ1; TRDD3 aligns across 7 bases. After removal of 3 bases from V and 0 bases from J, the junction contained 6 bases not matched to a gene. CDR1 is GEAIGNYY and CDR2 is EKD in the germline V gene. CDR3 length: 15 residues. The CDR3 protein is CACDPLGGYTDKLIF. In DNA, the CDR3 is TGTGCCTGTGACCCGCTGGGGGGTTACACCGATAAACTCATCTTT.

The V call is TRDV2, the J call TRDJ1, with 7 bases lining up with TRDD3. Germline trimming cut 0 bases from V and 0 bases from J; bases unmatched to any gene: 18. The V gene's germline CDR1 is GEAIGNYY and CDR2 EKD. The CDR3 contains 20 residues. In nucleotides, the CDR3 is TGTGCCTGTGACACCTTATATCCGTCTGGGGGCCTTAAGTACACCGATAAACTCATCTTT. Amino acids: CACDTLYPSGGLKYTDKLIF.

As to this clone: A much larger clone differs by one base, so this may be a read error. The identical CDR3 is also encoded by other nucleotide sequences in the sample. J is TRDJ1 and V is TRDV2; 7 positions match TRDD3. There are 15 residues in the CDR3. CDR1 GEAIGNYY and CDR2 EKD come from the germline V gene. The CDR3 sequence: CACDPLGGYTDKLIF. The CDR3 nucleotides are TGTGCCTGTGACCCGCTGGGGGGTTACACTGATAAACTCATCTTT.

By frequency in the sample, this clone is large. Other DNA variants within this sample encode the same CDR3. The chain has TRDV2 and TRDJ1, with 11 bases identical to TRDD3. This CDR3 is 18 amino acids long. V lost 0 bases, J lost 3 bases, and 11 bases stayed unmatched. Germline V gives CDR1 GEAIGNYY, CDR2 EKD. In DNA, the CDR3 is TGTGCCTGTGACACCGTGGCCCCACTGGGGGATATAGCCGATAAACTCATCTTT. As protein: CACDTVAPLGDIADKLIF.

In regard to this clone: This could be a read error, since a much larger clone is one nucleotide away. This sequence joins TRDV2 and TRDJ1, with 12 bases aligning to TRDD3. J was trimmed by 2 bases and V by 0 bases; bases with no gene match: 15. The CDR3 loop spans 20 amino acids. Germline CDR1 GEAIGNYY, CDR2 EKD. The CDR3 region has the DNA TGTGCCTGTGACACCGTGTGGTCTGCAACTGGGGGATACCGAACCGATAAACTCATCTTT. This codes for CACDTVWSATGGYRTDKLIF.

The J gene is TRDJ1, the V gene TRDV2, with TRDD3 matching over 11 bases. The CDR3 sequence is 20 residues long. With V trimmed by 0 bases and J by 0 bases, 14 bases remained unmatched. Per the germline V gene, CDR1 is GEAIGNYY and CDR2 is EKD. CDR3 nucleotides: TGTGCCTGTGACACCGTCACCGTACTGGGGGATATTGAGGACACCGATAAACTCATCTTT. Translated: CACDTVTVLGDIEDTDKLIF.